Shown below are 15 T cell receptor beta chains from a single sample sequenced in a study of cytomegalovirus exposure and HLA in healthy donors. Repertoires were generated with immunoSEQ multiplex PCR, while TCRdb's copy carries only in-frame clones and drops some. This table has under 200,000 clones, less than 90% appearing once. Sequencing was carried out using PBMCs. Source of these receptors: a woman aged 18-35 years in good health and CMV-seronegative.

V and J are TRBV6-1 and TRBJ2-7, with D tentatively TRBD2 (6 bases). CDR3 length equals 13 residues. Trimming shortened V by 4 bases and J by 5 bases, and 12 bases separated the two germline ends. Germline V CDR1 and CDR2: MNHNS, SASEGT. As DNA, the CDR3 is TGTGCCAGCAGTGTATCCCGGGGGAACGAGCAGTACTTC. It translates to CASSVSRGNEQYF.

V and J are TRBV27 and TRBJ2-7, with a possible D match to TRBD2 (6 bases). Germline assignment: CDR1 MNHEY and CDR2 SMNVEV (reference sequence). The V and J ends lost 1 base and 0 bases respectively, with 13 bases between them. The CDR3 sequence is 16 residues long. CDR3 nucleotide sequence: TGTGCCAGCAGTTTATGGCGCCCCGGGGGCTCCTACGAGCAGTACTTC. This sequence encodes CASSLWRPGGSYEQYF.

About this clone itself: Lacking the conserved final phenylalanine or tryptophan, this CDR3 likely reflects a read error. The limits of the CDR3 on the DNA are not certain, so only TCRdb's listed CDR3 is given. The genes are TRBV15 and TRBJ1-2; the D segment call TRBD1 is taken from the table without a DNA check. The CDR3 comprises 8 residues, both ends counted. The germline V gene has CDR1 LNHNV and CDR2 YYDKDF (reference sequence). The CDR3 region is CATSNRAL.

Comments on this clone: The DNA is omitted, as the CDR3 cannot be located on it reliably, and the CDR3 follows TCRdb's listing. The chain links TRBV2 to TRBJ1-1; the D call TRBD1 from the table was never checked on the DNA. The length of the CDR3 is 15 amino acids, counting both ends. Germline-derived CDR1 and CDR2 are SNHLY and FYNNEI. The CDR3 here is CASSSSTGVNTEAFF.

The chain employs TRBV6-6 and TRBJ2-7; a possible D gene is TRBD1 (5 bases). The ends were cut back, 3 bases at V and 3 bases at J, with 9 bases in the middle. Germline CDR1 MNHNY, CDR2 SVGAGI (reference sequence). The CDR3 totals 13 residues. The CDR3 coding sequence is TGTGCCAGCAGTTATTTAGGGGTCTACGAGCAGTACTTC. Translation: CASSYLGVYEQYF.

The chain has TRBV6-5 and TRBJ2-7, with D uncertain. The CDR3 has 13 amino acids. Germline V gene data show CDR1 as MNHEY and CDR2 as SVGAGI. The germline V and J ends were trimmed by 5 bases and 3 bases, with 11 bases remaining between them. The DNA for the CDR3 is TGTGCCAGCAGTAACAGACACGGCTACGAGCAGTACTTC. Its protein is CASSNRHGYEQYF.

The genes are TRBV11-2 and TRBJ2-7; D call uncertain. V shed 5 bases and J shed 6 bases, with 14 bases lying between them. Germline V lookup: CDR1 SGHAT, CDR2 FQNNGV. The CDR3 sequence is 13 residues long. CDR3 protein: CASSLSIGPEQYF. The CDR3 DNA reads TGTGCCAGCAGCCTTTCCATTGGGCCCGAGCAGTACTTC.

The J gene is TRBJ2-7, the V gene TRBV15, with D possibly being TRBD1 (6 bases). CDR1 and CDR2 (germline): LNHNV, YYDKDF (reference sequence). This CDR3 is built from 15 residues. V was pared by 4 bases and J by 6 bases, with 19 bases between. Here the CDR3 DNA reads TGTGCCACCAGCAATCGCCGGGACAAGGGTGTCGAGCAGTACTTC. Translation: CATSNRRDKGVEQYF.

Here the CDR3 reads CASSWDRYGYTF. The CDR3 nucleotides are TGTGCCAGCAGCTGGGACAGATACGGCTACACCTTC. This sequence joins TRBV6-1 and TRBJ1-2; 7 bases are shared with TRBD1. Germline V lookup: CDR1 MNHNS, CDR2 SASEGT. The CDR3 is made up of 12 amino acids. V was pared by 6 bases and J by 8 bases, with 6 bases of the junction left unmatched.

CDR3 region: CASSPREEAPYTF. CDR3 in DNA: TGCGCCAGCAGCCCCCGGGAAGAGGCACCTTACACCTTC. The chain uses TRBV5-1 and TRBJ1-2; unclear D gene. Germline CDR1 SGHRS, CDR2 YFSETQ. V was trimmed by 4 bases and J by 11 bases, leaving 18 bases between them. The CDR3 is 13 amino acids.

This clone has more than one count but fewer than ten. V is TRBV28 and J is TRBJ2-1, with 10 bases aligning to TRBD2. Germline values: CDR1 MDHEN, CDR2 SYDVKM. This CDR3 contains 16 residues. V lost 4 bases to trimming and J lost 2 bases; unmatched junction nucleotides: 5. For the CDR3, the DNA is TGTGCCAGCAGTTCCTTAAGCGGGAGGGCCTACAATGAGCAGTTCTTC. Residues: CASSSLSGRAYNEQFF.

This chain uses TRBV7-2 with TRBJ2-7, with unresolved D. The germline V gene encodes CDR1 SGHTA and CDR2 FQGNSA. With 1 base removed from V and 3 bases from J, the gap between germline ends came to 4 bases. The CDR3 is 12 amino acids. As DNA, the CDR3 is TGTGCCAGCAGCTTAGAACTCTACGAGCAGTACTTC. It codes for CASSLELYEQYF.

CDR3 sequence (DNA): TGTGCCAGCAGTGAAGGGCGGGGGAACACCGGGGAGCTGTTTTTT. This translates into CASSEGRGNTGELFF. The chain has TRBV2 and TRBJ2-2; maybe TRBD2 (6 bases). Trimming removed 1 base at V and 1 base at J, with 7 bases between. Per germline, CDR1 SNHLY and CDR2 FYNNEI. The CDR3 totals 15 residues.

The sample holds one count of this clone. The chain uses TRBV6-1 and TRBJ2-7; 10 bases agree with TRBD1. V trimming: 7 bases; J trimming: 2 bases; junction bases outside the gene matches: 8. The CDR3 is 15 residues long. CDR1 is MNHNS, CDR2 SASEGT, per germline. The DNA for the CDR3 is TGTGCCAGCACGATGCGGACAGGGGGGACCTACGAGCAGTACTTC. This sequence encodes CASTMRTGGTYEQYF.

The chain joins TRBV4-3 to TRBJ2-1; 10 nucleotides agree with TRBD2. The germline CDR1 and CDR2 sequences are LGHNA and YSLEER. The CDR3 contains 20 residues. Germline trimming cut 0 bases from V and 1 base from J; bases unmatched to any gene: 12. The CDR3 nucleotides read TGCGCCAGCAGCCAAGATATAGTAGCGGGAGGCCCTAGGTCCTACAATGAGCAGTTCTTC. Its protein product is CASSQDIVAGGPRSYNEQFF.